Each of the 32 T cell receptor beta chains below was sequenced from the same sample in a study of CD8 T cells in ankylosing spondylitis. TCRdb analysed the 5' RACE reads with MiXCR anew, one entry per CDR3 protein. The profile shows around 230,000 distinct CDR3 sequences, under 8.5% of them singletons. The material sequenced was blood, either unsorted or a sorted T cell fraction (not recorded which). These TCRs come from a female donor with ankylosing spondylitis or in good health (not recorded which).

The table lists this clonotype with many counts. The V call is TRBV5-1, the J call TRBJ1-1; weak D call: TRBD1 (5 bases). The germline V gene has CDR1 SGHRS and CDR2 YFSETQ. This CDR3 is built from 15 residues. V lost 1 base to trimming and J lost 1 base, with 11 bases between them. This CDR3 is CASSLSGPPNTEAFF. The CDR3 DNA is TGCGCCAGCAGCTTGTCGGGACCCCCGAACACTGAAGCTTTCTTT.

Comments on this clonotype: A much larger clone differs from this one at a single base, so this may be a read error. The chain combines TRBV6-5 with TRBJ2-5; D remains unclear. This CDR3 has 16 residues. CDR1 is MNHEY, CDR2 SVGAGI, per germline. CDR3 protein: CASSYSTWARGETRYF. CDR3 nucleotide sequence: TGTGCCAGCAGTTACTCGACCTGGGCCCGTGGAGAGACCCGGTACTTC.

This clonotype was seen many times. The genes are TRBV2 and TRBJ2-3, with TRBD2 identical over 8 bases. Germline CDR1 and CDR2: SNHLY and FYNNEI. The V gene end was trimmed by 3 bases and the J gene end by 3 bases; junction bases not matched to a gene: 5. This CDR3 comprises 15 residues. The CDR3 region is CASSEREVGTDTQYF. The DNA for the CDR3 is TGTGCCAGCAGTGAGCGGGAGGTCGGGACAGATACGCAGTATTTT.

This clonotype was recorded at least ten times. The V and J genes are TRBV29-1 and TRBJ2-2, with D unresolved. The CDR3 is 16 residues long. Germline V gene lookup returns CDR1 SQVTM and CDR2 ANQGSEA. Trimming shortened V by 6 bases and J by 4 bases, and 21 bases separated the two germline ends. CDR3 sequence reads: CSVLSPESTATGELFF. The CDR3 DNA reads TGCAGCGTCCTGTCGCCTGAATCGACGGCCACCGGGGAGCTGTTTTTT.

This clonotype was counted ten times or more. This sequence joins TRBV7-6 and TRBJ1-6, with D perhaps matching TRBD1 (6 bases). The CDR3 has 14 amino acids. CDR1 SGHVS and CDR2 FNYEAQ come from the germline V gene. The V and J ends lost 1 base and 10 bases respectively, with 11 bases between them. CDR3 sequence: CASSLGGAQSPLHF. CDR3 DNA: TGTGCCAGCAGCTTAGGGGGGGCTCAGTCACCCCTCCACTTT.

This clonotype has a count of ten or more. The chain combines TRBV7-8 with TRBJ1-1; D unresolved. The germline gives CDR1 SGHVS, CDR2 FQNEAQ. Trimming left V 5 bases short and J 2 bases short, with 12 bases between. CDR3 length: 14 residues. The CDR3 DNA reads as TGTGCCAGCAGCCCCCCAAGTTTTAACACTGAAGCTTTCTTT. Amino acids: CASSPPSFNTEAFF. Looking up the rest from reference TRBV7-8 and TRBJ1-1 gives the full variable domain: GAGVSQSPRYKVAKRGQDVALRCDPISGHVSLFWYQQALGQGPEFLTYFQNEAQLDKSGLPSDRFFAERPEGSVSTLKIQRTQQEDSAVYLCASSPPSFNTEAFFGQGTRLTVV.

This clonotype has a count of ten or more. CDR3 protein: CASSFSGRALEQYF. In DNA, the CDR3 is TGTGCCAGCAGCTTTAGCGGGAGGGCCCTCGAGCAGTACTTC. The chain has TRBV7-2 and TRBJ2-7, with 11 bases identical to TRBD2. Losses at the gene ends were 3 bases for V and 6 bases for J; bases not matched to a gene: 4. This CDR3 spans 14 amino acids. Germline values: CDR1 SGHTA, CDR2 FQGNSA.

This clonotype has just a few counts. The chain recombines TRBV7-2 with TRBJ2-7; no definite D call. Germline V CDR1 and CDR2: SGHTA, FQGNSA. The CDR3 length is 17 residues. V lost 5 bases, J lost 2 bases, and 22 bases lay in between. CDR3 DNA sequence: TGTGCCAGCAGCGTCGGATACAGCCAACTTAATACCTACGAGCAGTACTTC. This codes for CASSVGYSQLNTYEQYF. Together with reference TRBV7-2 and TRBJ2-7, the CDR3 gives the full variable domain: GAGVSQSPSNKVTEKGKDVELRCDPISGHTALYWYRQSLGQGLEFLIYFQGNSAPDKSGLPSDRFSAERTGGSVSTLTIQRTQQEDSAVYLCASSVGYSQLNTYEQYFGPGTRLTVT.

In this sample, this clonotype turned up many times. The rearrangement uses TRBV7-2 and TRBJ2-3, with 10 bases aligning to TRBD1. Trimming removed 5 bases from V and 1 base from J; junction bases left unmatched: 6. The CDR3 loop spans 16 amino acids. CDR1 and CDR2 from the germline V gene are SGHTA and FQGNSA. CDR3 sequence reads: CASSRDRGIGTDTQYF. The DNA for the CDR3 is TGTGCCAGCAGCCGGGACAGGGGTATCGGCACAGATACGCAGTATTTT.

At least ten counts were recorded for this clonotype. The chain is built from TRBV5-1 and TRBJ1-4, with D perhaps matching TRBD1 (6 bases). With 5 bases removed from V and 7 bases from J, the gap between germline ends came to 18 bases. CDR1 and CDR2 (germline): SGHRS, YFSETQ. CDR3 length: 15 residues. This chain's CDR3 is CASSSGGRRGEKLFF. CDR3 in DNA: TGCGCCAGCAGTTCTGGGGGGCGCAGGGGTGAAAAACTGTTTTTT.

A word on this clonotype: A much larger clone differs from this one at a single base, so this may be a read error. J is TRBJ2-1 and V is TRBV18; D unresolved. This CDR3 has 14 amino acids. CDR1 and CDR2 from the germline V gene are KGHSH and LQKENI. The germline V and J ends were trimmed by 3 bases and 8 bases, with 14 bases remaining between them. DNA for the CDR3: TGTGCCAGCTCACCTGCCCAGGTGGACGATGAGCAGTTCTTC. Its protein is CASSPAQVDDEQFF.

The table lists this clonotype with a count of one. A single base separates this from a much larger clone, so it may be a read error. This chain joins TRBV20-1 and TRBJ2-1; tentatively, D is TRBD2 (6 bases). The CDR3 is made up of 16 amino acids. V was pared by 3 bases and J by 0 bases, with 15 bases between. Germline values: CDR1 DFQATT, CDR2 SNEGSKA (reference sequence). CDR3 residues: CSASFGGGNSYNEQFF. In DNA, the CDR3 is TGCAGTGCTAGTTTCGGGGGAGGAAACTCCTACAATGAGCAGTTCTTC.

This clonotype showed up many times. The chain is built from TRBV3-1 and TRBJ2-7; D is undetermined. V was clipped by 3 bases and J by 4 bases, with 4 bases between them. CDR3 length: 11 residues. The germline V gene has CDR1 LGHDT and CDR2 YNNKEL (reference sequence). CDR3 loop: CASSHGYEQYF. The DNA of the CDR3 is TGTGCCAGCAGCCACGGATACGAGCAGTACTTC.

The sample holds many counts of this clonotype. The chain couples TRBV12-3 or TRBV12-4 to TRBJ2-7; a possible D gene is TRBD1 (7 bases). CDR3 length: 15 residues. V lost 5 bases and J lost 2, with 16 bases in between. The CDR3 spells CASSPRGRGAYEQYF. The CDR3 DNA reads TGTGCCAGCAGTCCTAGGGGGCGGGGAGCCTACGAGCAGTACTTC.

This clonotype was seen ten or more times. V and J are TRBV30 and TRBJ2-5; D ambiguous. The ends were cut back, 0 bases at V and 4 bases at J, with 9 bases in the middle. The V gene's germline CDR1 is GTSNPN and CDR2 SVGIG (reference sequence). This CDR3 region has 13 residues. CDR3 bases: TGTGCCTGGAGTGTTTTGGCCTCAGAGACCCAGTACTTC. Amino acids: CAWSVLASETQYF.

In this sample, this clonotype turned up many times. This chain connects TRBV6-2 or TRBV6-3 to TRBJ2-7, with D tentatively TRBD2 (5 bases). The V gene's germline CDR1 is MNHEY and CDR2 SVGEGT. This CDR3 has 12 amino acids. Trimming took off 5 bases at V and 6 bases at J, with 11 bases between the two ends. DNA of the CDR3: TGTGCCAGCAGTCGTGTCCGGGGCGAGCAGTACTTC. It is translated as CASSRVRGEQYF.

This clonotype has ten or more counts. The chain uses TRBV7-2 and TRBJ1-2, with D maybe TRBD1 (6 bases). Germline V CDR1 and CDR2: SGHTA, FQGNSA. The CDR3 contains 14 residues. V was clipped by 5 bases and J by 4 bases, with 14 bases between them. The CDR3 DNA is TGTGCCAGCAGCGAGGTATCAGGGGTCTATGGCTACACCTTC. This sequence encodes CASSEVSGVYGYTF.

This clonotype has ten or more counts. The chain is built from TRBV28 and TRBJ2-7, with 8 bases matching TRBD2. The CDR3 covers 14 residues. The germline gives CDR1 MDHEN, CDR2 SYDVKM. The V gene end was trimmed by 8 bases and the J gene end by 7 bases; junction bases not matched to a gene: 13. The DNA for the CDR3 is TGTGCCAGCGCGTTCCGGCTTCGGGGGGGGGAGCAGTACTTC. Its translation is CASAFRLRGGEQYF.

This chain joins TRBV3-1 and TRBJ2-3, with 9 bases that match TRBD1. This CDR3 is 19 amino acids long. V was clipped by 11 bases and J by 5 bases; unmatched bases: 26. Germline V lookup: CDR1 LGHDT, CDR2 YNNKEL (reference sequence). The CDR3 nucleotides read TGTGCCTGCTGTTTAGAAGTGGGACAGGGCAGGATTGAGGAAGATACGCAGTATTTT. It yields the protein CACCLEVGQGRIEEDTQYF.

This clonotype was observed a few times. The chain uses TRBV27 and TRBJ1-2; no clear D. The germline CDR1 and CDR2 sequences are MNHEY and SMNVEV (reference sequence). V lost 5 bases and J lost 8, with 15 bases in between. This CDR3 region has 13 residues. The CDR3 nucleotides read TGTGCCAGCAGTCGTACGTCCGGGCAAGGCTACACCTTC. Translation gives CASSRTSGQGYTF.

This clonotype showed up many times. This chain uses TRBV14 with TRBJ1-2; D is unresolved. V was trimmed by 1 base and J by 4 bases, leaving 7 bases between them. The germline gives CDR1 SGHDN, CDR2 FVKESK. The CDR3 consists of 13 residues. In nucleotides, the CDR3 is TGTGCCAGCAGCCAAGGGCCTTTCTATGGCTACACCTTC. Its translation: CASSQGPFYGYTF.

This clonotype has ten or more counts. The CDR3 protein is CASSPSLLYEQYF. DNA of the CDR3: TGTGCCAGCTCACCAAGTCTACTTTACGAGCAGTACTTC. The gene calls are TRBV18 and TRBJ2-7, with D unclear. The germline V and J ends were trimmed by 2 bases and 4 bases, with 9 bases remaining between them. From germline, CDR1 is KGHSH and CDR2 LQKENI. CDR3 size: 13 residues.

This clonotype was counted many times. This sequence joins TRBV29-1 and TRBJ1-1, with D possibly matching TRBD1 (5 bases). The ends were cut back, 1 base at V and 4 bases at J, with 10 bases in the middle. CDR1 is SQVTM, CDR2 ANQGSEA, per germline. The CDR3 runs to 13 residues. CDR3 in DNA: TGCAGCGTTGAAGTCGGGGGGACCACTGAAGCTTTCTTT. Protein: CSVEVGGTTEAFF.

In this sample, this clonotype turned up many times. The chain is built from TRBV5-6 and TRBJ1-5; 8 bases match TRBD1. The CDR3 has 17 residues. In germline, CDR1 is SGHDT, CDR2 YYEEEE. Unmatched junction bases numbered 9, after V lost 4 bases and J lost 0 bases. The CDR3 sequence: CASSAGTGDYSNQPQHF. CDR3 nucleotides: TGTGCCAGCAGCGCCGGGACAGGCGATTATAGCAATCAGCCCCAGCATTTT. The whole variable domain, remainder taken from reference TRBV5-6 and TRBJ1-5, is DAGVTQSPTHLIKTRGQQVTLRCSPKSGHDTVSWYQQALGQGPQFIFQYYEEEERQRGNFPDRFSGHQFPNYSSELNVNALLLGDSALYLCASSAGTGDYSNQPQHFGDGTRLSIL.

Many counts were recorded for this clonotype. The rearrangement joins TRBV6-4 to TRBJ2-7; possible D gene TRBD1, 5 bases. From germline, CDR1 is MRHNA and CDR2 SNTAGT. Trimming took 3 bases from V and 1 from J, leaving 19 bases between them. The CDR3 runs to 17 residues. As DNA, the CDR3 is TGTGCCAGCAGTGATCAGGACACCTCCGTAGAATCCTACGAGCAGTACTTC. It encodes CASSDQDTSVESYEQYF.

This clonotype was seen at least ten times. CDR3 residues: CATMMRTEAFF. The CDR3 coding sequence is TGTGCCACGATGATGCGGACTGAAGCTTTCTTT. V is TRBV6-1 and J is TRBJ1-1; D gene ambiguous. CDR1 MNHNS and CDR2 SASEGT come from the germline V gene. This CDR3 spans 11 amino acids. With 10 bases removed from V and 5 bases from J, the gap between germline ends came to 11 bases.

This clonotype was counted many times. CDR3 loop: CASSLGPRWGYTF. CDR3 in DNA: TGCGCCAGCAGCTTGGGCCCTCGGTGGGGCTACACCTTC. The chain links TRBV5-1 to TRBJ1-2; D unclear. V was trimmed by 0 bases and J by 8 bases, leaving 11 bases between them. Germline V CDR1 and CDR2: SGHRS, YFSETQ. The CDR3 contains 13 residues.

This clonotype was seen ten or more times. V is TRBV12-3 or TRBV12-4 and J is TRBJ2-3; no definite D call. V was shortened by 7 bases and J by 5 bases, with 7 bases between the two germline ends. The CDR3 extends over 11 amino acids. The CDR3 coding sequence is TGTGCCAGCAAGAACATAGATACGCAGTATTTT. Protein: CASKNIDTQYF.

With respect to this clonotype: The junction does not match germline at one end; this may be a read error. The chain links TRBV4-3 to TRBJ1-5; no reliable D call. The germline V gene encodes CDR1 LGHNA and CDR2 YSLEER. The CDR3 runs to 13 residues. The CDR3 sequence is CASSQDRYQSQHF. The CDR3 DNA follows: TGCGCCAGCAGCCAAGACAGATATCAGTCCCAGCATTTT.

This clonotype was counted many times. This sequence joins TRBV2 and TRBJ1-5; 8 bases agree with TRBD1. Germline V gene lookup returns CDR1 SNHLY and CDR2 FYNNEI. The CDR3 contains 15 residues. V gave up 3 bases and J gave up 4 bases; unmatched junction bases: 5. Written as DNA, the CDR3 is TGTGCCAGCAGTGATGACAGGGGACTTAATCAGCCCCAGCATTTT. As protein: CASSDDRGLNQPQHF.

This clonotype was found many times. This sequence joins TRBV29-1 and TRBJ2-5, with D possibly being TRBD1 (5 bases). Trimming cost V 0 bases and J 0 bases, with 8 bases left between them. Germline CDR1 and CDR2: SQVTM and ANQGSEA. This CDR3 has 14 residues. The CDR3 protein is CSVEDAGYQETQYF. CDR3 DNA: TGCAGCGTTGAAGATGCAGGGTACCAAGAGACCCAGTACTTC.

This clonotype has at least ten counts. In DNA form, the CDR3 reads TGCGCCAGCAGCTTGGAAGCAGGGGGTGGAAACACCATATATTTT. The encoded protein is CASSLEAGGGNTIYF. The chain has TRBV5-1 and TRBJ1-3; 7 nucleotides align to TRBD1. CDR1 is SGHRS and CDR2 is YFSETQ in the germline V gene. This CDR3 is 15 amino acids long. After removal of 0 bases from V and 3 bases from J, the junction contained 3 bases not matched to a gene.